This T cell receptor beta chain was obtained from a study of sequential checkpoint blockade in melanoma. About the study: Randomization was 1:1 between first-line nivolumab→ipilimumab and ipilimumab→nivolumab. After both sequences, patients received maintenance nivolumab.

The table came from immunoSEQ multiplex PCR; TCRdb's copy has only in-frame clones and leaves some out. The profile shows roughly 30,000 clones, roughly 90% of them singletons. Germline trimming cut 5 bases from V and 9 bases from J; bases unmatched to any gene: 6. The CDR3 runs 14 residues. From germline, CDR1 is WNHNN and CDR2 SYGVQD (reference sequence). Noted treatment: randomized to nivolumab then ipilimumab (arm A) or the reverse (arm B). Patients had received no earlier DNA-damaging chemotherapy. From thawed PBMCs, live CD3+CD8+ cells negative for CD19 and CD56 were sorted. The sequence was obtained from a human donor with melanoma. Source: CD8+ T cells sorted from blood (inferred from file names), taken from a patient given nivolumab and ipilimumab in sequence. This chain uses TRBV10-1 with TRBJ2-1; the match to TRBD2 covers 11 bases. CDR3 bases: TGCGCCAGCAGTCCCTCCCTAGCGGGAGGTGAGCAGTTCTTC. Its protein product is CASSPSLAGGEQFF.